A single T cell receptor (beta chain) is shown here with its context. The target antigen is unknown. Used for diagnoses were clinical symptoms, serum thyroxine and TRAb, thyroid ultrasound and orbital computed tomography. Amplification of TCR beta CDR3 regions was performed using RNA transcripts as template. A first-round RT-PCR of the TCR CDR3 used the HTBI primer set. TCRdb analysed the multiplex PCR reads with MiXCR anew, one entry per CDR3 protein. The data show around 350,000 distinct CDR3 sequences, 17% seen once. This entry is derived from a study of T cells in Graves' hyperthyroidism and ophthalmopathy. The overall study: Specimen type is peripheral blood, collected at initial diagnosis prior to any treatment. Findings and caveats of the study: By a 13 V-J model, ophthalmopathy was set apart from stable hyperthyroidism. Median prediction lead before ophthalmopathy onset was around seven months with the model.

Per germline, CDR1 MNHEY and CDR2 SVGAGI. V dropped 1 base and J dropped 1 base, with 7 bases sitting between them. This CDR3 spans 14 amino acids. The origin of this receptor is a woman between 25 and 40 years old with Graves' hyperthyroidism that later progressed to Graves' ophthalmopathy. The J gene is TRBJ1-1, the V gene TRBV6-5, with unresolved D. Sequencing used blood. The CDR3 loop reads CASSYFSTNTEAFF. Written as DNA, the CDR3 is TGTGCCAGCAGTTACTTCAGTACGAACACTGAAGCTTTCTTT.